The 29 T cell receptor beta chains in this list originate from one sample, sequenced in a study of cytomegalovirus exposure and HLA in healthy donors. The PCR was carried out with 60 Vbeta primers and 13 Jbeta primers. The assay was immunoSEQ multiplex PCR, and TCRdb's table has in-frame clones only and misses some. The sample gives 40,000 or so clones, 65% to 85% of which show up once; about 8% is in the top ten. Sequencing was done on a sample of PBMCs. The receptors come from a woman aged 25 to 39 in good health and CMV-seropositive.

This clone appeared a few times. The chain carries TRBV7-2 and TRBJ1-2; D unclear. CDR3 length: 16 amino acids. Looked up from germline, CDR1 is SGHTA and CDR2 is FQGNSA. V shed 5 bases and J shed 4 bases, with 20 bases lying between them. CDR3 protein: CASSPLLEDLGYGYTF. CDR3 nucleotides: TGTGCCAGCAGCCCGTTGTTAGAGGATCTGGGCTATGGCTACACCTTC.

This CDR3 reads CASRGYVGLADYEQYF. The CDR3 DNA follows: TGTGCCAGCAGAGGTTACGTGGGACTAGCAGATTACGAGCAGTACTTC. The V and J genes are TRBV6-6 and TRBJ2-7; the match to TRBD2 covers 9 bases. The CDR3 spans 16 residues. The ends lost 6 bases at V and 4 bases at J; junction bases unmatched: 13. Germline CDR1 reads MNHNY; CDR2 reads SVGAGI (reference sequence).

The J gene is TRBJ2-5, the V gene TRBV13, with 11 nucleotides matching TRBD2. The J call may be faulty, since TRBJ2-7 better matches the DNA end. CDR1 and CDR2 from the germline V gene are PRHDT and FYEKMQ (reference sequence). CDR3 size: 15 residues. The CDR3 DNA reads as TGTGCCAGCAGCCCTACTAGCGGGAGTATCTACGAGCAGTACTTC. This gives the protein CASSPTSGSIYEQYF.

This clone has more than one count but fewer than ten. J is TRBJ1-1 and V is TRBV7-2, with 8 bases lining up with TRBD1. The length of the CDR3 is 15 residues. Germline assignment: CDR1 SGHTA and CDR2 FQGNSA. V was pared by 8 bases and J by 0 bases, with 8 bases of the junction left unmatched. CDR3 protein: CASFWGTGLNTEAFF. The CDR3 region has the DNA TGTGCCAGCTTCTGGGGGACAGGCCTGAACACTGAAGCTTTCTTT.

V gene TRBV10-3 combines with J gene TRBJ2-2; weak D call: TRBD2 (5 bases). V gave up 0 bases and J gave up 0 bases, with 8 bases separating them. CDR1 is ENHRY, CDR2 SYGVKD, per germline. This CDR3 comprises 16 residues. The CDR3 bases are TGTGCCATCAGTGAGTCAAGCGGTACGAACACCGGGGAGCTGTTTTTT. It translates to CAISESSGTNTGELFF.

The chain combines TRBV5-1 with TRBJ2-1, with 11 bases matching TRBD2. In germline, CDR1 is SGHRS, CDR2 YFSETQ. There are 15 residues in the CDR3. J gave up 8 bases and V 0 bases, and 4 bases lay outside the gene matches. CDR3 bases: TGCGCCAGCAGCTTGGGACTAGCGGGAAGGGATGAGCAGTTCTTC. Protein product: CASSLGLAGRDEQFF.

This rearrangement joins TRBV5-1 to TRBJ2-2, with 13 positions matching TRBD2. The CDR3 totals 19 residues. Trimming at V came to 4 bases and at J to 6 bases, leaving 15 bases not matched to a gene. CDR1 SGHRS and CDR2 YFSETQ come from the germline V gene. CDR3 protein: CASSPRTSGGLRLSGELFF. As DNA, the CDR3 is TGCGCCAGCAGCCCTAGGACTAGCGGGGGCCTCCGGTTGTCCGGGGAGCTGTTTTTT.

This rearrangement joins TRBV6-1 to TRBJ1-2, with 8 bases identical to TRBD1. J was trimmed by 11 bases and V by 5 bases; bases with no gene match: 7. CDR3 length: 12 amino acids. CDR1 and CDR2 from the germline V gene are MNHNS and SASEGT. The CDR3 bases are TGTGCCAGCAGTCTAACGGACAGGGATTACACCTTC. Amino acids: CASSLTDRDYTF.

This clone was detected only a few times. The chain employs TRBV7-9 and TRBJ2-7; 8 positions match TRBD2. This CDR3 is built from 15 residues. The germline CDR1 and CDR2 sequences are SEHNR and FQNEAQ (reference sequence). The V segment lost 2 bases and the J segment 2 bases; nucleotides outside the gene matches: 5. DNA of the CDR3: TGTGCCAGCAGCTTATCGACTAGCGCAACCTACGAGCAGTACTTC. Its protein is CASSLSTSATYEQYF.

The chain employs TRBV19 and TRBJ1-1, with 10 bases fitting TRBD1. Germline V gene lookup returns CDR1 LNHDA and CDR2 SQIVND (reference sequence). Trimming cost V 7 bases and J 3 bases; bases outside gene matches: 5. This CDR3 is built from 14 residues. CDR3 DNA sequence: TGTGCCAGTAAAGACAGGGGGCTGCACACTGAAGCTTTCTTT. Translated, it gives CASKDRGLHTEAFF.

The V call is TRBV28, the J call TRBJ1-5; 9 nucleotides match TRBD1. This CDR3 contains 16 residues. From germline, CDR1 is MDHEN and CDR2 SYDVKM. V lost 3 bases and J lost 5; bases outside the gene matches: 8. The CDR3 coding sequence is TGTGCCAGCAGTTTCCCGACCACAGGGGGCTATCAGCCCCAGCATTTT. Its protein is CASSFPTTGGYQPQHF.

The chain is built from TRBV6-1 and TRBJ1-3, with no clear D. The V gene lost 2 bases and the J gene lost 0 bases, with 14 bases spanning the gap. CDR1 MNHNS and CDR2 SASEGT come from the germline V gene. CDR3 length: 17 residues. The CDR3 bases are TGTGCCAGCAGTGAACGCGCTCTAATTCGCTCTGGAAACACCATATATTTT. This sequence encodes CASSERALIRSGNTIYF.

The chain combines TRBV5-1 with TRBJ1-4, with D possibly matching TRBD1 (5 bases). Germline loops: CDR1 SGHRS, CDR2 YFSETQ. V was shortened by 2 bases and J by 0 bases, with 8 bases between the two germline ends. The CDR3 totals 15 residues. The CDR3 nucleotides are TGCGCCAGCAGCTTCGGGGGGACAACTAATGAAAAACTGTTTTTT. Translating it yields CASSFGGTTNEKLFF.

V gene TRBV7-3 combines with J gene TRBJ2-7, with TRBD2 identical over 10 bases. CDR1 is SGHTA and CDR2 is FQGTGA in the germline V gene. Trimming took 5 bases from V and 4 from J; bases not matched to a gene: 5. The CDR3 totals 14 residues. The CDR3 DNA reads TGTGCCAGCAGCCGGACTAGCGGAAAGTACGAGCAGTACTTC. Residues: CASSRTSGKYEQYF.

This rearrangement joins TRBV6-1 to TRBJ2-7, with D possibly matching TRBD2 (5 bases). Trimming removed 2 bases from V and 6 bases from J, with 8 bases in between. CDR3 length equals 12 residues. CDR1 MNHNS and CDR2 SASEGT come from the germline V gene. Here the CDR3 DNA reads TGTGCCAGCAGTGAACGGGAATTCGAGCAGTACTTC. It encodes CASSEREFEQYF.

The rearrangement links TRBV7-3 to TRBJ1-1; 8 positions match TRBD1. The CDR3 has 14 residues. V gave up 4 bases and J gave up 7 bases; unmatched junction bases: 8. Looked up from germline, CDR1 is SGHTA and CDR2 is FQGTGA. The CDR3: CASSSSPQGGEAFF. The CDR3 DNA sequence: TGTGCCAGCAGCTCGTCTCCACAGGGGGGTGAAGCTTTCTTT.

The chain joins TRBV2 to TRBJ2-3; TRBD2 agrees at 11 bases. Per the germline V gene, CDR1 is SNHLY and CDR2 is FYNNEI. J gave up 5 bases and V 2 bases, and 6 bases lay outside the gene matches. The CDR3 has 16 residues. CDR3 sequence reads: CASSEFSGGARDTQYF. In DNA form, the CDR3 reads TGTGCCAGCAGTGAATTTAGCGGGGGGGCCCGAGATACGCAGTATTTT.

The V and J genes are TRBV2 and TRBJ1-2, with D tentatively TRBD1 (5 bases). Trimming left V 5 bases short and J 1 base short, with 14 bases between. The CDR3 extends over 15 amino acids. Germline lookup yields CDR1 SNHLY and CDR2 FYNNEI. The CDR3 protein is CASSRRQNVNYGYTF. CDR3 nucleotide sequence: TGTGCCAGCAGTCGAAGACAGAACGTTAACTATGGCTACACCTTC.

The CDR3 loop is CASSANRRSYGYTF. The CDR3 DNA follows: TGTGCCAGCAGTGCGAACAGGCGCTCCTATGGCTACACCTTC. This chain links TRBV6-1 with TRBJ1-2; D is perhaps TRBD1 (5 bases). The CDR3 has 14 amino acids. CDR1 is MNHNS, CDR2 SASEGT, per germline. V lost 4 bases to trimming and J lost 4 bases, with 13 bases between them.

This sequence joins TRBV7-6 and TRBJ2-5; 10 nucleotides line up with TRBD1. Germline values: CDR1 SGHVS, CDR2 FNYEAQ. Losses at the gene ends were 1 base for V and 5 bases for J; bases not matched to a gene: 7. The CDR3 loop spans 16 amino acids. CDR3 region: CASSLVRDRGMETQYF. DNA for the CDR3: TGTGCCAGCAGCTTAGTCCGGGACAGGGGAATGGAGACCCAGTACTTC.

This clone has a single count. The V and J genes are TRBV19 and TRBJ1-5; D is unresolved. Between the trimmed V and J ends, which lost 8 bases and 2 bases, there was a span of 16 bases. The CDR3 runs 15 residues. The germline CDR1 and CDR2 sequences are LNHDA and SQIVND (reference sequence). The CDR3 here is CASSDGMLRNQPQHF. The CDR3 DNA is TGTGCCAGTTCAGACGGGATGCTCCGCAATCAGCCCCAGCATTTT.

The V call is TRBV6-5, the J call TRBJ1-2; 8 nucleotides agree with TRBD1. CDR1 is MNHEY, CDR2 SVGAGI, per germline. Unmatched junction bases numbered 8, after V lost 6 bases and J lost 8 bases. This CDR3 contains 13 residues. CDR3 protein: CASSPDRVLGYTF. CDR3 sequence (DNA): TGTGCCAGCAGCCCGGACAGGGTGTTAGGCTACACCTTC.

This clone has just one count. The chain links TRBV18 to TRBJ2-1; TRBD2 matches at 11 bases. CDR1 KGHSH and CDR2 LQKENI come from the germline V gene. This CDR3 region has 15 residues. With 3 bases clipped from V and 4 bases from J, the junction kept 2 bases outside the gene matches. The CDR3 loop reads CASSPGLAAYNEQFF. In nucleotides, the CDR3 is TGTGCCAGCTCACCGGGACTAGCGGCATACAATGAGCAGTTCTTC.

The CDR3 sequence is CASSFSGGQGWGEQYF. Written as DNA, the CDR3 is TGTGCCAGCAGTTTTTCAGGGGGACAGGGGTGGGGCGAGCAGTACTTC. The J gene is TRBJ2-7, the V gene TRBV27; 10 nucleotides line up with TRBD1. This CDR3 contains 16 residues. The germline V gene has CDR1 MNHEY and CDR2 SMNVEV (reference sequence). V dropped 3 bases and J dropped 6; count of bases not matched to a gene: 11.

The chain's CDR3 is CASRPSGQGCGYTF. The CDR3 nucleotides are TGTGCCAGCAGACCTTCGGGACAGGGTTGTGGCTACACCTTC. V gene TRBV6-1 combines with J gene TRBJ1-2; 9 nucleotides match TRBD1. J gave up 7 bases and V 6 bases, and 9 bases lay outside the gene matches. Germline CDR1 and CDR2: MNHNS and SASEGT. The CDR3 consists of 14 residues.

The chain employs TRBV29-1 and TRBJ2-7; D might be TRBD1 (5 bases). This CDR3 spans 12 amino acids. In germline, CDR1 is SQVTM, CDR2 ANQGSEA. V lost 5 bases, J lost 8 bases, and 16 bases lay in between. CDR3 amino acids: CSVQTDSHKQYF. The CDR3 DNA reads as TGCAGCGTTCAAACTGACAGTCACAAGCAGTACTTC.

This clone was found a few times. The chain has TRBV18 and TRBJ1-4; possibly TRBD1 for D (6 bases). The length of the CDR3 is 14 residues. Germline lookup yields CDR1 KGHSH and CDR2 LQKENI. V was trimmed by 4 bases and J by 0 bases, leaving 6 bases between them. In nucleotides, the CDR3 is TGTGCCAGCTCACGGACAGCAACTAATGAAAAACTGTTTTTT. Residues: CASSRTATNEKLFF. The full variable domain, rest sourced from reference TRBV18 and TRBJ1-4, is NAGVMQNPRHLVRRRGQEARLRCSPMKGHSHVYWYRQLPEEGLKFMVYLQKENIIDESGMPKERFSAEFPKEGPSILRIQQVVRGDSAAYFCASSRTATNEKLFFGSGTQLSVL.

The V call is TRBV19, the J call TRBJ2-4, with 7 bases fitting TRBD1. Germline CDR1 is LNHDA and CDR2 is SQIVND (reference sequence). This CDR3 spans 16 amino acids. V trimming: 5 bases; J trimming: 0 bases; junction bases outside the gene matches: 7. The CDR3 region is CASSLDRARAKNIQYF. The CDR3 region has the DNA TGTGCCAGTAGTCTCGACAGGGCGAGAGCCAAAAACATTCAGTACTTC. The entire variable domain, with the rest obtained from reference TRBV19 and TRBJ2-4, is as follows: DGGITQSPKYLFRKEGQNVTLSCEQNLNHDAMYWYRQDPGQGLRLIYYSQIVNDFQKGDIAEGYSVSREKKESFPLTVTSAQKNPTAFYLCASSLDRARAKNIQYFGAGTRLSVL.

The genes are TRBV11-2 and TRBJ2-3; 12 bases align to TRBD2. V shed 3 bases and J 0 bases; nucleotides not matched to a gene: 7. From germline, CDR1 is SGHAT and CDR2 FQNNGV. This CDR3 is built from 18 residues. CDR3 sequence: CASSFLAGGPGSTDTQYF. Written as DNA, the CDR3 is TGTGCCAGCAGCTTCCTAGCGGGGGGGCCGGGGAGCACAGATACGCAGTATTTT.